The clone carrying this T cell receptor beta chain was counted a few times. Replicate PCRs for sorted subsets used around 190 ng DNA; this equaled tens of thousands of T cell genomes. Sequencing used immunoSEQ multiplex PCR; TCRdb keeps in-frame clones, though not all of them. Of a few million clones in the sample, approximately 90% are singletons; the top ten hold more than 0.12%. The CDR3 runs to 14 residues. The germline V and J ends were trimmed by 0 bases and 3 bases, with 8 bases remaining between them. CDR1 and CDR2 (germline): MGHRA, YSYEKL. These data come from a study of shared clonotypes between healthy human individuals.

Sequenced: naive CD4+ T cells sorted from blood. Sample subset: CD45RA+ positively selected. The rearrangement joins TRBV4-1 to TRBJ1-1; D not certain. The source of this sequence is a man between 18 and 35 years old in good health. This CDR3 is CASSQEGLHTEAFF. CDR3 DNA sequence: TGCGCCAGCAGCCAAGAAGGACTGCACACTGAAGCTTTCTTT.